The present T cell receptor (beta chain) was sequenced within a study of control samples from healthy donors and cancer patients. The method was immunoSEQ multiplex PCR; TCRdb's version includes in-frame clones alone and lacks a portion of them. The data show 50,000 to 55,000 clones, with roughly 94% seen just once and about 2.4% held by the top ten. Germline CDR1 reads SNHLY; CDR2 reads FYNNEI. J gave up 0 bases and V 6 bases, and 8 bases lay outside the gene matches. The CDR3 consists of 15 residues. This chain joins TRBV2 and TRBJ2-7; TRBD2 agrees at 7 bases. The sample taken for sequencing was blood. This TCR was sampled from a man between 25 and 39 years old in good health. The CDR3 reads CASRLSGTLSYEQYF. CDR3 coding DNA: TGTGCCAGCAGATTAAGCGGGACCCTCTCCTACGAGCAGTACTTC.